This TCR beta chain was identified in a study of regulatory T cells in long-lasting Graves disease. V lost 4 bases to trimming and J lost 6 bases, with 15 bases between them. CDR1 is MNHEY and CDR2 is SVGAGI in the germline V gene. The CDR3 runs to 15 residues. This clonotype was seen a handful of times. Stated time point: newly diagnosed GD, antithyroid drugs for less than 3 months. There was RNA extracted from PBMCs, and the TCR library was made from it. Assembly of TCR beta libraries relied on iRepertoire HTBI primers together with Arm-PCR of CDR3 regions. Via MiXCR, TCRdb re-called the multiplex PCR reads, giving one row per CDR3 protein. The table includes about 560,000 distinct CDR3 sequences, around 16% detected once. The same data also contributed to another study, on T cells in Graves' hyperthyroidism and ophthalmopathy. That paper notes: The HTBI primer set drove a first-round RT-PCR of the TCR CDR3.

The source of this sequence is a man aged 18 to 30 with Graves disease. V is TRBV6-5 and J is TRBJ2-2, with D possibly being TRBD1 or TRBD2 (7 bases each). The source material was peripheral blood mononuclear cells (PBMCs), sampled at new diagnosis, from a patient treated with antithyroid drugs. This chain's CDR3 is CASSFTPGGAGELFF. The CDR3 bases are TGTGCCAGCAGTTTCACACCAGGGGGGGCCGGGGAGCTGTTTTTT.